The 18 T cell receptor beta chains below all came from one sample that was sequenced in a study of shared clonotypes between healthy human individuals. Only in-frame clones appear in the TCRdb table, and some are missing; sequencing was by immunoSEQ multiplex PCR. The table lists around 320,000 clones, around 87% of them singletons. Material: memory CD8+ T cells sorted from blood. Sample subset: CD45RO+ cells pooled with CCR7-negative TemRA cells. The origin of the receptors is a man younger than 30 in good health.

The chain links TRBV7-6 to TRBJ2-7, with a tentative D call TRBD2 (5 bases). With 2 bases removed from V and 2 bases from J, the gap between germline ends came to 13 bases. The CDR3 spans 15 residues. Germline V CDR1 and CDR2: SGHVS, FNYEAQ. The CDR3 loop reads CASSLSGGGAYEQYF. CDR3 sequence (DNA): TGTGCCAGCAGCTTAAGCGGAGGTGGGGCCTACGAGCAGTACTTC. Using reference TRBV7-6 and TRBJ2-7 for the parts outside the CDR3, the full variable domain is GAGVSQSPRYKVTKRGQDVALRCDPISGHVSLYWYRQALGQGPEFLTYFNYEAQQDKSGLPNDRFSAERPEGSISTLTIQRTEQRDSAMYRCASSLSGGGAYEQYFGPGTRLTVT.

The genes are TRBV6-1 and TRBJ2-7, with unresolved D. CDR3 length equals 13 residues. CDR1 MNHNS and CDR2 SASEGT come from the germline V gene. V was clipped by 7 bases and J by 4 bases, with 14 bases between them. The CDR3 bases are TGTGCCAGCATGGGGAATAGCATATACGAGCAGTACTTC. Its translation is CASMGNSIYEQYF.

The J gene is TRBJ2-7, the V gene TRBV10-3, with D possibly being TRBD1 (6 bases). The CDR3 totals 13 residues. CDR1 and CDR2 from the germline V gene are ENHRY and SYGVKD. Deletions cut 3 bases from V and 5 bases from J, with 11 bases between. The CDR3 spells CAISELDRNEQYF. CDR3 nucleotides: TGTGCCATCAGTGAACTGGACAGAAACGAGCAGTACTTC.

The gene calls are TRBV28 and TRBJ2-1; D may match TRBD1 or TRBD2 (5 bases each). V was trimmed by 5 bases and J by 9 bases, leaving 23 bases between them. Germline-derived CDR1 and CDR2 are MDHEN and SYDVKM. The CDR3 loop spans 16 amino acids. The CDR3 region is CASSPHRGFRAAEQFF. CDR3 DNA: TGTGCCAGCAGTCCGCACCGGGGATTCAGGGCAGCTGAGCAGTTCTTC.

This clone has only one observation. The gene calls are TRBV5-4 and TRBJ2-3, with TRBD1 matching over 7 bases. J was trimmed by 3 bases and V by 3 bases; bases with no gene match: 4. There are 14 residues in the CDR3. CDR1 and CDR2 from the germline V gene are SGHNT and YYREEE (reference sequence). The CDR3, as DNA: TGTGCCAGCAGCTACCGACAGGGTACAGATACGCAGTATTTT. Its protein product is CASSYRQGTDTQYF. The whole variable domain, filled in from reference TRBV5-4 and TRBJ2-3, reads ETGVTQSPTHLIKTRGQQVTLRCSSQSGHNTVSWYQQALGQGPQFIFQYYREEENGRGNFPPRFSGLQFPNYSSELNVNALELDDSALYLCASSYRQGTDTQYFGPGTRLTVL.

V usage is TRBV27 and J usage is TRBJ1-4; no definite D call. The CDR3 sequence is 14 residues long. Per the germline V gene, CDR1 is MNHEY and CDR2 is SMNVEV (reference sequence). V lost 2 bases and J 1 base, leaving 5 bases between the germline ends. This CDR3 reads CASSLLRTNEKLFF. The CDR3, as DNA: TGTGCCAGCAGTTTACTGAGAACTAATGAAAAACTGTTTTTT.

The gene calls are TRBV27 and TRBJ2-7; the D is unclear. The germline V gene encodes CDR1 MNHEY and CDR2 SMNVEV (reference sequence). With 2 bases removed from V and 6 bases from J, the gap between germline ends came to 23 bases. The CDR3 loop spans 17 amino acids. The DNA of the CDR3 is TGTGCCAGCAGTTTAGACCCCCTCGACGGGTTACGCGTCGAGCAGTACTTC. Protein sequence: CASSLDPLDGLRVEQYF.

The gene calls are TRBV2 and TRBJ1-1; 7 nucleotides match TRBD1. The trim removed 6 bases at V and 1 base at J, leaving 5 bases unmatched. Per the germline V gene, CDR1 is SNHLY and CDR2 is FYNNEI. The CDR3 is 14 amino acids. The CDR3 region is CASSDRAKNTEAFF. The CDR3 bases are TGTGCCAGCAGCGACAGGGCTAAGAACACTGAAGCTTTCTTT. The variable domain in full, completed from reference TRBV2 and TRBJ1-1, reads EPEVTQTPSHQVTQMGQEVILRCVPISNHLYFYWYRQILGQKVEFLVSFYNNEISEKSEIFDDQFSVERPDGSNFTLKIRSTKLEDSAMYFCASSDRAKNTEAFFGQGTRLTVV.

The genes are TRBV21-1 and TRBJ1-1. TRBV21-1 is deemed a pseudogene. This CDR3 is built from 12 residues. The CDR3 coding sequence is TGTGCCAGCAAAGGGGGGAGCACTGAAGCTTTCTTT. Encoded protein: CASKGGSTEAFF.

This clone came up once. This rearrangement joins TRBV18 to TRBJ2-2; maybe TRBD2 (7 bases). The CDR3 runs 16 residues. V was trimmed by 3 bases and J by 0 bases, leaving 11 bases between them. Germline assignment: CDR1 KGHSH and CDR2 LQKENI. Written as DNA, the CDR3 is TGTGCCAGCTCACCTGTCGGGGGGCCGAACACCGGGGAGCTGTTTTTT. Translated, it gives CASSPVGGPNTGELFF.

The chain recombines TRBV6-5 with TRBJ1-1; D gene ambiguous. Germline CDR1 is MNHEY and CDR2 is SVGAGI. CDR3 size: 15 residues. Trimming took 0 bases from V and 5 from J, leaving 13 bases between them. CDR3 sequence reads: CASSYSMPAGTEAFF. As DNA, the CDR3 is TGTGCCAGCAGTTACTCTATGCCCGCGGGGACTGAAGCTTTCTTT.

CDR3 residues: CASSLAEAEQFF. CDR3 nucleotides: TGTGCCAGCAGCTTAGCGGAGGCGGAGCAGTTCTTC. This chain uses TRBV7-8 with TRBJ2-1, with D possibly TRBD2 on 5 matching bases. V shed 0 bases and J shed 10 bases, with 7 bases lying between them. Per the germline V gene, CDR1 is SGHVS and CDR2 is FQNEAQ. The CDR3 sequence is 12 residues long.

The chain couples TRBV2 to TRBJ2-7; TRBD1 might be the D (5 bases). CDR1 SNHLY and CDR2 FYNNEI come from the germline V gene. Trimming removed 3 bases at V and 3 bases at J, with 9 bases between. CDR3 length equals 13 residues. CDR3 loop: CASSDEQGYEQYF. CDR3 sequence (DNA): TGTGCCAGCAGTGACGAGCAGGGCTACGAGCAGTACTTC.

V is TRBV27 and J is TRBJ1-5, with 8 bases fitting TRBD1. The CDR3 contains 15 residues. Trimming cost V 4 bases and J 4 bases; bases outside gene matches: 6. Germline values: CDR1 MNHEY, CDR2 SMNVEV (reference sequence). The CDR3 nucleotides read TGTGCCAGCAGTTCGGAGCAGGGGGCTAATCAGCCCCAGCATTTT. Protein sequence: CASSSEQGANQPQHF.

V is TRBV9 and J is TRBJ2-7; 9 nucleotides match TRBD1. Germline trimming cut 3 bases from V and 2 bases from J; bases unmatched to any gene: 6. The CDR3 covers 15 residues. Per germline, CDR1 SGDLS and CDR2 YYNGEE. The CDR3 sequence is CASSEGQGRTYEQYF. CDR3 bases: TGTGCCAGCAGCGAGGGACAGGGAAGAACCTACGAGCAGTACTTC.

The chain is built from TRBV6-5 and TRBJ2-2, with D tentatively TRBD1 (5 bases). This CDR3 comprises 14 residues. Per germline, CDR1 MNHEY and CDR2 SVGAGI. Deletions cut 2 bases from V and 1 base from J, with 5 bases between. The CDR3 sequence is CASSYQGNTGELFF. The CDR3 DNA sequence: TGTGCCAGCAGTTACCAGGGGAACACCGGGGAGCTGTTTTTT.

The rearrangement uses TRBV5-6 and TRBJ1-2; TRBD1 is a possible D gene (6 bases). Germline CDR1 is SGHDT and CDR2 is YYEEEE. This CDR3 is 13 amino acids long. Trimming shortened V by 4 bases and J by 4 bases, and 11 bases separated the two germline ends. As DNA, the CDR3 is TGTGCCAGCAGCGAACAGGGTCCCTATGGCTACACCTTC. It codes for CASSEQGPYGYTF.

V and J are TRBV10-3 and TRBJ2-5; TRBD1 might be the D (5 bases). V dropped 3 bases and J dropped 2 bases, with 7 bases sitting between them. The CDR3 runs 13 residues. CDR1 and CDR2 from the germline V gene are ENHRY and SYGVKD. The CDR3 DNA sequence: TGTGCCATCAGTGACAAGGGGCAAGAGACCCAGTACTTC. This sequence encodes CAISDKGQETQYF.